Ten or more counts support the clone carrying this TCR beta chain. Antigen unknown. These data belong to a study of T cells in Graves' hyperthyroidism and ophthalmopathy. Study background: Peripheral blood was acquired at first diagnosis, ahead of any therapy whatsoever.

PBMCs were obtained from approximately 9.2 ml fresh peripheral blood. RNA transcripts were the template for amplifying TCR beta CDR3 regions. The HTBI primer set served for first-round RT-PCR of the TCR CDR3. TCRdb re-derived calls from the multiplex PCR reads in MiXCR, one entry per CDR3 protein. This sample has about 420,000 distinct CDR3 sequences, with roughly an eighth found just once. The study's findings and limits: In the analysis, a 13 V-J model separated ophthalmopathy from stable hyperthyroidism. Blood also held most thyroid clonotypes expanded beyond 0.001.

V trimming: 5 bases; J trimming: 5 bases; junction bases outside the gene matches: 14. Germline values: CDR1 SGHVS, CDR2 FQNEAQ. The CDR3 is 17 amino acids. This sequence originates from a woman younger than 35 with Graves' hyperthyroidism. This chain joins TRBV7-8 and TRBJ2-5, with 10 bases lining up with TRBD1. The sequencing input was blood. Here the CDR3 reads CASSVRLGQGRRETQYF. The CDR3 DNA follows: TGTGCCAGCAGCGTTAGATTGGGACAGGGGAGACGGGAGACCCAGTACTTC.